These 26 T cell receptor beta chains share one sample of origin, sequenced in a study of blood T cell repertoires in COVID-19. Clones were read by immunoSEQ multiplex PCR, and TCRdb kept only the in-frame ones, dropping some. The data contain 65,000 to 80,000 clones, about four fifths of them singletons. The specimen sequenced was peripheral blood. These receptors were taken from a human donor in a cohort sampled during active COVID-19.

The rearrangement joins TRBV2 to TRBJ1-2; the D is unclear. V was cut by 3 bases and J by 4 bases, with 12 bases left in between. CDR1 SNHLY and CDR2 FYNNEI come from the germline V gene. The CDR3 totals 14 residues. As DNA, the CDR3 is TGTGCCAGCAGTGAGTTCAGCTCGGGCTATGGCTACACCTTC. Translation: CASSEFSSGYGYTF.

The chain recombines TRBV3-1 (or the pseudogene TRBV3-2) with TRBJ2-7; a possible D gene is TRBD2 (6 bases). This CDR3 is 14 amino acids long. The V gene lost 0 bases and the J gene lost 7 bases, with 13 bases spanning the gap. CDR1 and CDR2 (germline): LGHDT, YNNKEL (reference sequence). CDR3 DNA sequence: TGTGCCAGCAGCCAAGATCACAAGGGGAGGGAGCAGTACTTC. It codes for CASSQDHKGREQYF.

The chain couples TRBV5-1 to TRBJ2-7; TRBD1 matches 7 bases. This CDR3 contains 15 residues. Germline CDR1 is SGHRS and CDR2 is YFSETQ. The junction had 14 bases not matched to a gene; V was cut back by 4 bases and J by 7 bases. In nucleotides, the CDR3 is TGCGCCAGCAGCGTTGGGACAGCTGGGCGCGGAGAGCAGTACTTC. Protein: CASSVGTAGRGEQYF.

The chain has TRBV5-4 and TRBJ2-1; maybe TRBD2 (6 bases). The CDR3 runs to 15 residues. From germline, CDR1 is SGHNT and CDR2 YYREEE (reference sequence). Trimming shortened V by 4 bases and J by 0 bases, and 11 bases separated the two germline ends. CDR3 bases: TGTGCCAGCAGCGCTAGCGCGTCCTCCTACAATGAGCAGTTCTTC. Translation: CASSASASSYNEQFF.

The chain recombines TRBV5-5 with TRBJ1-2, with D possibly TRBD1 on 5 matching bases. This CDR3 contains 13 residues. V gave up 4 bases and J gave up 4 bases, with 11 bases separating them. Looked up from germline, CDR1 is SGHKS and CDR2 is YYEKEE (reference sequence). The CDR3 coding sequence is TGTGCCAGCAGCCCCACAGGATTCTATGGCTACACCTTC. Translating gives CASSPTGFYGYTF.

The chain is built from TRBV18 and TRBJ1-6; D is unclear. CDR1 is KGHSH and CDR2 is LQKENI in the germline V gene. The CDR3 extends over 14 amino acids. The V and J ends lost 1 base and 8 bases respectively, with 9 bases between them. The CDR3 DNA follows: TGTGCCAGCTCACCACAGAGTGGTGATTCACCCCTCCACTTT. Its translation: CASSPQSGDSPLHF.

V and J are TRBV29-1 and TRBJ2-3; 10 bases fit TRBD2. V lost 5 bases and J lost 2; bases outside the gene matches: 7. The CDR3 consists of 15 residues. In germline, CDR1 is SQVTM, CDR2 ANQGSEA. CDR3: CSVSASGGLTDTQYF. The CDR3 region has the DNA TGCAGCGTTTCGGCTAGCGGGGGCCTCACAGATACGCAGTATTTT.

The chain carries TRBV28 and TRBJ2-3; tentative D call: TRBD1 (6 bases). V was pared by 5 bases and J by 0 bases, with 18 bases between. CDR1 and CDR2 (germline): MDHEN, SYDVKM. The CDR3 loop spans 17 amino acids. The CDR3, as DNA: TGTGCCAGCAGTGGGATAGGGACATCCTTAAGCACAGATACGCAGTATTTT. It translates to CASSGIGTSLSTDTQYF.

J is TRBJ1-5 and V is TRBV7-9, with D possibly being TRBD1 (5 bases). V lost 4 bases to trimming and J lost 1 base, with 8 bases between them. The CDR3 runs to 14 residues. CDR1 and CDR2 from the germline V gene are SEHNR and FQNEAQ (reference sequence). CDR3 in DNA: TGTGCCAGCAGCTCCAGGGTGAGCAATCAGCCCCAGCATTTT. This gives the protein CASSSRVSNQPQHF.

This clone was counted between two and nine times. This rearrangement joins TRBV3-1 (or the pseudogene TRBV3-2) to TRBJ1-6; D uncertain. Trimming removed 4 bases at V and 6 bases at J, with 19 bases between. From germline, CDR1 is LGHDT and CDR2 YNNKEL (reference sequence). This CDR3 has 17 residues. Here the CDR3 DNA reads TGTGCCAGCAGCCCAAGGGCGCTCACTGAGGGTAATTCACCCCTCCACTTT. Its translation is CASSPRALTEGNSPLHF.

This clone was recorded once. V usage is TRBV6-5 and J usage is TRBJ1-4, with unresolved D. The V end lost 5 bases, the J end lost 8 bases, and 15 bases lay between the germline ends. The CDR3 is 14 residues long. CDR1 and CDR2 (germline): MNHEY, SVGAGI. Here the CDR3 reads CASSTGGRGEKLFF. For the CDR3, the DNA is TGTGCCAGCAGTACGGGAGGGCGTGGGGAAAAACTGTTTTTT.

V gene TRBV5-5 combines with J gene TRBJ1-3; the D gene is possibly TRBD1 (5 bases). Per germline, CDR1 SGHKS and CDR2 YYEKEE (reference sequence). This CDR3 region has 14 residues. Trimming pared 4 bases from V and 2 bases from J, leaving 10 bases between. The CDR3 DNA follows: TGTGCCAGCAGCGCAGACAGAGCTGGAAACACCATATATTTT. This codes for CASSADRAGNTIYF. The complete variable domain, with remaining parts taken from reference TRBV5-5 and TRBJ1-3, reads DAGVTQSPTHLIKTRGQQVTLRCSPISGHKSVSWYQQVLGQGPQFIFQYYEKEERGRGNFPDRFSARQFPNYSSELNVNALLLGDSALYLCASSADRAGNTIYFGEGSWLTVV.

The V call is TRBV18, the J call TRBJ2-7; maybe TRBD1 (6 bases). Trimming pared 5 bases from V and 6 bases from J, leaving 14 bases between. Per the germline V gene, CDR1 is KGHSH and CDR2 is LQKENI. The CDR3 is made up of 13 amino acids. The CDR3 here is CASSSIQGPEQYF. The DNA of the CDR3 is TGTGCCAGCTCATCAATACAGGGTCCCGAGCAGTACTTC.

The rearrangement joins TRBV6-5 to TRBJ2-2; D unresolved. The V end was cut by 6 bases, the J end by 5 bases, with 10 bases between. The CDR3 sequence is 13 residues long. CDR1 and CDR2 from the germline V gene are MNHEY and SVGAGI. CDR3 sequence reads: CASSRVHTGELFF. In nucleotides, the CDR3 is TGTGCCAGCAGCCGCGTCCATACCGGGGAGCTGTTTTTT.

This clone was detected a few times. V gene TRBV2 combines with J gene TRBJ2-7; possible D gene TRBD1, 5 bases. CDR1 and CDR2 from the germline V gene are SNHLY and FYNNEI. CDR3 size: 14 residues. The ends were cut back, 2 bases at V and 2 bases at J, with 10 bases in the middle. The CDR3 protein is CASSEQGGPYEQYF. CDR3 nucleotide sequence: TGTGCCAGCAGTGAACAGGGTGGCCCCTACGAGCAGTACTTC.

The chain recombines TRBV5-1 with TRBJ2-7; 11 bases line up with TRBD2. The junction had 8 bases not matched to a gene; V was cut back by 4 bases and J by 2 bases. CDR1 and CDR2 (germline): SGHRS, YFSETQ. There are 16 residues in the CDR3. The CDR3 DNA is TGCGCCAGCAGCCCCGGTAATAGCGGGAGGGCCTACGAGCAGTACTTC. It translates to CASSPGNSGRAYEQYF.

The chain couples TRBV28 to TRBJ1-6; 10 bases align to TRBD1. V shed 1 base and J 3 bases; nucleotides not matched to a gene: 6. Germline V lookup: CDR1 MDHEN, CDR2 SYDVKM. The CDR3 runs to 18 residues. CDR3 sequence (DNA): TGTGCCAGCAGTTTATCTCGACAGGGGGCAGGCTATAATTCACCCCTCCACTTT. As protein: CASSLSRQGAGYNSPLHF.

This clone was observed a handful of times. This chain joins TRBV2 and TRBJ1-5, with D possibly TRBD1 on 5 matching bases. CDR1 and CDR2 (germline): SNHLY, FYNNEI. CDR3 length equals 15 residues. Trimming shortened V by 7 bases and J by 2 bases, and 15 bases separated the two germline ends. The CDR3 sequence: CASKGLWAGNQPQHF. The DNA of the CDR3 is TGTGCCAGCAAGGGGCTATGGGCAGGCAATCAGCCCCAGCATTTT. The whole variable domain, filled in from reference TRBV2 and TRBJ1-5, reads EPEVTQTPSHQVTQMGQEVILRCVPISNHLYFYWYRQILGQKVEFLVSFYNNEISEKSEIFDDQFSVERPDGSNFTLKIRSTKLEDSAMYFCASKGLWAGNQPQHFGDGTRLSIL.

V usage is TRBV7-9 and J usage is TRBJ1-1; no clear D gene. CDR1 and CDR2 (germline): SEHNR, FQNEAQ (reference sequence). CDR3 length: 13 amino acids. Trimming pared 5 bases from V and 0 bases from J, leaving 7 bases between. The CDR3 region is CASSREMNTEAFF. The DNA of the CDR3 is TGTGCCAGCAGCCGGGAGATGAACACTGAAGCTTTCTTT. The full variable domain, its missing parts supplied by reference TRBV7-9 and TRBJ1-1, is DTGVSQNPRHKITKRGQNVTFRCDPISEHNRLYWYRQTLGQGPEFLTYFQNEAQLEKSRLLSDRFSAERPKGSFSTLEIQRTEQGDSAMYLCASSREMNTEAFFGQGTRLTVV.

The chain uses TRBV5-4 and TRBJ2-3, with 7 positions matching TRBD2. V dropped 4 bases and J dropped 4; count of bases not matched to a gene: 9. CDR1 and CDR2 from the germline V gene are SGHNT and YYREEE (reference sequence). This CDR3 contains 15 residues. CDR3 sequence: CASSPAGGRSDTQYF. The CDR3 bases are TGTGCCAGCAGCCCCGCCGGGGGGAGGTCAGATACGCAGTATTTT.

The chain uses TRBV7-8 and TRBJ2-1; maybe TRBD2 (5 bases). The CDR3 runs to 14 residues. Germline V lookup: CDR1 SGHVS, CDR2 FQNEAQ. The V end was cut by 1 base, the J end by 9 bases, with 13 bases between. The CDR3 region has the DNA TGTGCCAGCAGCTTAGTGGTGGGAGTTGGTGAGCAGTTCTTC. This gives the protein CASSLVVGVGEQFF.

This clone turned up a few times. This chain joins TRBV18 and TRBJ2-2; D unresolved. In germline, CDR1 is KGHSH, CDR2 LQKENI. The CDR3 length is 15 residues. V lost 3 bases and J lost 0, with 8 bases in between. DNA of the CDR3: TGTGCCAGCTCACCGGTACAGTCGAACACCGGGGAGCTGTTTTTT. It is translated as CASSPVQSNTGELFF.

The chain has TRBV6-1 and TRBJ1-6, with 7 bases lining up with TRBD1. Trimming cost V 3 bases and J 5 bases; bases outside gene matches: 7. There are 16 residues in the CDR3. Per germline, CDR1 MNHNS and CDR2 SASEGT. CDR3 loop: CASSEEPGQNNSPLHF. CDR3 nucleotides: TGTGCCAGCAGTGAGGAACCGGGACAGAATAATTCACCCCTCCACTTT.

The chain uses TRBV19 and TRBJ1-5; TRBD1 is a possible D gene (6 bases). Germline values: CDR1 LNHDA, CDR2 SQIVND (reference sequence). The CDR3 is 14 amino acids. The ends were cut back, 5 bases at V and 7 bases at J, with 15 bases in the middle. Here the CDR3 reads CASSYPSRGQPQHF. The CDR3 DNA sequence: TGTGCCAGTAGTTACCCCTCCAGGGGCCAGCCCCAGCATTTT.

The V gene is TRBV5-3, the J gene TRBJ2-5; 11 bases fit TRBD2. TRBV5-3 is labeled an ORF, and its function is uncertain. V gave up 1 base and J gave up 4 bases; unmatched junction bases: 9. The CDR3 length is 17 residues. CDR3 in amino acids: CARSLSVSGGARETQYF. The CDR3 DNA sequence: TGTGCCAGAAGCTTGTCGGTTAGCGGGGGGGCCAGAGAGACCCAGTACTTC.

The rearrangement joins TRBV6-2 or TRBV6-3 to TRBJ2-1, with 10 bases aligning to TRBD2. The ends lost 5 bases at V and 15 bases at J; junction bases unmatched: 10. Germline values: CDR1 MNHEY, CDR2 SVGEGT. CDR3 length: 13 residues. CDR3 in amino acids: CASSNPPSGSRFF. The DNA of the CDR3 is TGTGCCAGCAGTAATCCTCCTAGCGGGAGTCGGTTCTTC.